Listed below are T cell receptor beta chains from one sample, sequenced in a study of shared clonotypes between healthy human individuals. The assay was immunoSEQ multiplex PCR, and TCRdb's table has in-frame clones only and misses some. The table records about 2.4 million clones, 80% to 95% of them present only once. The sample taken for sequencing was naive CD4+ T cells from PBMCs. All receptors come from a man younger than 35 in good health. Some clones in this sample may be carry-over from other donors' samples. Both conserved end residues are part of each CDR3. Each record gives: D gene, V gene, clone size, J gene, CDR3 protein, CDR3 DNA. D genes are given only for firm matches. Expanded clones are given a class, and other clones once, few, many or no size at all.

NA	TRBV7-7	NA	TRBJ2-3	CASSLAFGTGDTQYF	TGTGCCAGCAGCTTAGCCTTCGGGACCGGGGATACGCAGTATTTT
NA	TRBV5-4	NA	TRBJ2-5	CASSLRGASGETQYF	TGTGCCAGCAGCTTGAGGGGGGCGAGCGGCGAGACCCAGTACTTC
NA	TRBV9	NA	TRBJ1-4	CASSVGLGANNEKLFF	TGTGCCAGCAGCGTAGGCTTGGGGGCAAATAATGAAAAACTGTTTTTT
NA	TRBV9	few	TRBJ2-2	CASSARTGNTGELFF	TGTGCCAGCAGCGCCCGTACAGGGAACACCGGGGAGCTGTTTTTT
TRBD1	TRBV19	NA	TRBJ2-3	CASSPGQGADTQYF	TGTGCCAGTAGTCCCGGGCAGGGGGCAGATACGCAGTATTTT
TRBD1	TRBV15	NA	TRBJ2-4	CATSSPQGARVKNIQYF	TGTGCCACCAGCAGTCCGCAGGGGGCCAGGGTCAAAAACATTCAGTACTTC
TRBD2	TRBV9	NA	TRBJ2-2	CASSVSGSWPGELFF	TGTGCCAGCAGCGTCAGCGGGAGTTGGCCCGGGGAGCTGTTTTTT
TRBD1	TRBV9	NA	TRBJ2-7	CASSSSTGRPYEQYF	TGTGCCAGCAGCTCGTCGACAGGGCGCCCCTACGAGCAGTACTTC
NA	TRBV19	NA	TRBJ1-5	CASSQVNGQPQHF	TGTGCCAGCAGCCAGGTGAACGGTCAGCCCCAGCATTTT
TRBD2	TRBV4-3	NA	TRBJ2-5	CASSLSSGRETQYF	TGCGCCAGCAGCCTATCTAGCGGGCGGGAGACCCAGTACTTC
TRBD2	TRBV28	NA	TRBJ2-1	CASSQLGLAGPGEQFF	TGTGCCAGCAGTCAATTGGGGCTAGCGGGGCCAGGTGAGCAGTTCTTC
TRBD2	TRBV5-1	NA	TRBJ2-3	CASSLGTSASTDTQYF	TGCGCCAGCAGCTTGGGGACTAGCGCAAGCACAGATACGCAGTATTTT
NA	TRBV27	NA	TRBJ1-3	CASSLKRSGNTIYF	TGTGCCAGCAGTTTAAAGCGTTCTGGAAACACCATATATTTT
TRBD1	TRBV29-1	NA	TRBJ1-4	CSAGTGLEKLFF	TGCAGCGCCGGGACAGGGCTTGAAAAACTGTTTTTT
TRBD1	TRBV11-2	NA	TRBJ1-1	CASSLGQPNTEAFF	TGTGCCAGCAGCTTGGGACAGCCGAACACTGAAGCTTTCTTT
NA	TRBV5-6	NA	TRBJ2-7	CASTGLREMTEQYF	TGTGCCAGCACTGGGCTAAGGGAGATGACCGAGCAGTACTTC
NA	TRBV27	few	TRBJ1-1	CASRREGTNTEAFF	TGTGCCAGCAGACGAGAGGGGACCAACACTGAAGCTTTCTTT
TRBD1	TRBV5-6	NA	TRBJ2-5	CASSLVGRGQGKETQYF	TGTGCCAGCAGCTTGGTTGGTAGGGGACAGGGGAAAGAGACCCAGTACTTC
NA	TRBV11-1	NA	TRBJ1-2	CASSFAPGAYGYTF	TGTGCCAGCAGCTTTGCTCCAGGGGCCTATGGCTACACCTTC
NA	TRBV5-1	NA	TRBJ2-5	CASRYSGYQETQYF	TGCGCCAGCAGATACTCAGGGTACCAAGAGACCCAGTACTTC
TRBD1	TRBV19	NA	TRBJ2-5	CASQGPGQGLETQYF	TGTGCCAGCCAGGGGCCGGGACAGGGGTTAGAGACCCAGTACTTC
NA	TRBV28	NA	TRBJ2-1	CASSPGQLEWGPEQFF	TGTGCCAGCAGTCCCGGACAGTTAGAATGGGGACCGGAGCAGTTCTTC
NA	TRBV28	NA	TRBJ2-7	CASTIDGYEQYF	TGTGCCAGCACAATCGACGGTTACGAGCAGTACTTC
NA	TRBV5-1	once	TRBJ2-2	CASSEMVRGDTGELFF	TGCGCCAGCAGCGAAATGGTGAGGGGAGACACCGGGGAGCTGTTTTTT
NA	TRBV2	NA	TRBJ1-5	CASSSDRTQPQHF	TGTGCCAGCAGTTCCGACAGGACTCAGCCCCAGCATTTT
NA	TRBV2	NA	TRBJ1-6	CASSELGGYNSPLHF	TGTGCCAGCAGTGAATTAGGCGGGTATAATTCACCCCTCCACTTT
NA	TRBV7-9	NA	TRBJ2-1	CASSLEDEQFF	TGTGCCAGCAGCTTAGAGGATGAGCAGTTCTTC
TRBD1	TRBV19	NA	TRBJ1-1	CASSIATGDHTEAFF	TGTGCCAGTAGTATAGCCACAGGGGACCACACTGAAGCTTTCTTT
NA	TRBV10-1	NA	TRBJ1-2	CASRVGEGYDYGYTF	TGCGCCAGCAGAGTTGGGGAAGGGTACGACTATGGCTACACCTTC
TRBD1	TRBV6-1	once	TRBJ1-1	CASSEEGGISEAFF	TGTGCCAGCAGTGAAGAAGGGGGCATTAGTGAAGCTTTCTTT
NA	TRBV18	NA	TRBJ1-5	CASSLGVQPQHF	TGTGCCAGCTCCCTAGGGGTACAGCCCCAGCATTTT
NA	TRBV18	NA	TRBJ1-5	CASSLQGTGNQPQHF	TGTGCCAGCTCTCTACAGGGAACTGGCAATCAGCCCCAGCATTTT
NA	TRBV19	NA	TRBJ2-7	CATTRHVGSYEQYF	TGTGCCACCACTAGACATGTGGGCTCCTACGAGCAGTACTTC
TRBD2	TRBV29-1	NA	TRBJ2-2	CSAVPSGYTGELFF	TGCAGCGCAGTTCCTAGCGGATACACCGGGGAGCTGTTTTTT
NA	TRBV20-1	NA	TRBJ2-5	CSAGGLETQYF	TGCAGTGCGGGCGGGTTAGAGACCCAGTACTTC
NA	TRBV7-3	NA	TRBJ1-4	CASSLAPRGATNEKLFF	TGTGCCAGCAGCTTAGCCCCCCGGGGAGCAACTAATGAAAAACTGTTTTTT
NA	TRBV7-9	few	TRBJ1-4	CASSLDGRTDEKLFF	TGTGCCAGCAGCTTAGATGGGAGGACGGATGAAAAACTGTTTTTT
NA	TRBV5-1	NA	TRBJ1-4	CASSPATRGEKLFF	TGCGCCAGCTCCCCGGCCACCCGCGGGGAAAAACTGTTTTTT
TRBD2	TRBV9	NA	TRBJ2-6	CASIGGGGWANVLTF	TGTGCCAGCATCGGCGGGGGAGGGTGGGCCAACGTCCTGACTTTC
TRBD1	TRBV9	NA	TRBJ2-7	CASTGDRGWYEQYF	TGTGCCAGCACAGGGGACAGGGGATGGTACGAGCAGTACTTC
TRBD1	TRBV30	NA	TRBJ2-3	CACEEQGTRTDTQYF	TGTGCCTGCGAGGAACAGGGGACGAGGACAGATACGCAGTATTTT
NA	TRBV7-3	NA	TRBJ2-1	CASSLKLGEQFF	TGTGCCAGCAGCTTGAAACTTGGTGAGCAGTTCTTC
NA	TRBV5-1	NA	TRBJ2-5	CASSDGLGVRETQYF	TGCGCCAGCAGCGACGGCTTGGGGGTGCGGGAGACCCAGTACTTC
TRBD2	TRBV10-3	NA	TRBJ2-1	CAISDGIGLAGYNEQFF	TGTGCCATCAGCGACGGTATAGGACTAGCGGGCTACAATGAGCAGTTCTTC
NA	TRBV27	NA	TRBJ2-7	CASSFTGTGEQYF	TGTGCCAGCAGTTTCACCGGGACCGGAGAGCAGTACTTC
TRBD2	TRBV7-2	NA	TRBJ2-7	CASSLSLSGGSYEQYF	TGTGCCAGCAGCTTATCGCTTAGCGGGGGCTCCTACGAGCAGTACTTC